The 9 T cell receptor beta chains given below trace back to one sample, sequenced in a study of CD8+ T cells in alopecia areata. RNA extraction and reverse transcription yielded cDNA as sequencing template. The data were produced by immunoSEQ multiplex PCR, yet TCRdb's version contains in-frame clones alone and is incomplete. The sample has roughly 150,000 clones; under 60% are singletons. Source: CD8+ T cells sorted from blood, taken at week 0. All receptors come from a human donor with alopecia areata.

This rearrangement joins TRBV5-1 to TRBJ2-7, with 9 bases matching TRBD1. J gave up 5 bases and V 4 bases, and 7 bases lay outside the gene matches. Germline CDR1 reads SGHRS; CDR2 reads YFSETQ. The CDR3 runs to 14 residues. In DNA, the CDR3 is TGCGCCAGCAGCAAGGGACAGGGACGGGACGAGCAGTACTTC. Amino acids: CASSKGQGRDEQYF.

The rearrangement links TRBV29-1 to TRBJ1-5, with unresolved D. The CDR3 is made up of 13 amino acids. Germline values: CDR1 SQVTM, CDR2 ANQGSEA. The V end lost 1 base, the J end lost 0 bases, and 4 bases lay between the germline ends. The CDR3 is CSVEVDSNQPQHF. Written as DNA, the CDR3 is TGCAGCGTTGAAGTTGATAGCAATCAGCCCCAGCATTTT.

This clone appeared once. This chain links TRBV5-6 with TRBJ2-3; D not certain. The CDR3 loop spans 16 amino acids. V dropped 1 base and J dropped 4 bases, with 16 bases sitting between them. Germline assignment: CDR1 SGHDT and CDR2 YYEEEE. CDR3 residues: CASSLPEFGFPDTQYF. The CDR3 bases are TGTGCCAGCAGCTTGCCCGAATTTGGGTTTCCAGATACGCAGTATTTT.

In this sample, this clone turned up a few times. The chain links TRBV27 to TRBJ1-5, with no clear D. Trimming cost V 5 bases and J 1 base, with 9 bases left between them. The CDR3 length is 14 residues. CDR1 is MNHEY and CDR2 is SMNVEV in the germline V gene (reference sequence). The CDR3 here is CASSPDSSNQPQHF. CDR3 nucleotide sequence: TGTGCCAGCAGTCCCGACTCCAGCAATCAGCCCCAGCATTTT.

The J gene is TRBJ2-5, the V gene TRBV5-1; D unresolved. Germline CDR1 is SGHRS and CDR2 is YFSETQ. The V end was cut by 0 bases, the J end by 4 bases, with 10 bases between. The length of the CDR3 is 14 residues. DNA for the CDR3: TGCGCCAGCAGCTTGGACATGCCGGGAGAGACCCAGTACTTC. Protein: CASSLDMPGETQYF. Together with reference TRBV5-1 and TRBJ2-5, the CDR3 gives the full variable domain: KAGVTQTPRYLIKTRGQQVTLSCSPISGHRSVSWYQQTPGQGLQFLFEYFSETQRNKGNFPGRFSGRQFSNSRSEMNVSTLELGDSALYLCASSLDMPGETQYFGPGTRLLVL.

The chain links TRBV14 to TRBJ2-7, with 10 bases fitting TRBD1. With V trimmed by 3 bases and J by 4 bases, 9 bases remained unmatched. Germline loops: CDR1 SGHDN, CDR2 FVKESK. This CDR3 comprises 16 residues. The CDR3 sequence is CASSHSSGQGRYEQYF. The CDR3 nucleotides read TGTGCCAGCAGCCATTCCTCGGGACAGGGGCGTTACGAGCAGTACTTC.

V and J are TRBV5-6 and TRBJ1-1; TRBD1 aligns across 8 bases. With 0 bases clipped from V and 5 bases from J, the junction kept 3 bases outside the gene matches. The CDR3 spans 14 residues. Per the germline V gene, CDR1 is SGHDT and CDR2 is YYEEEE. The CDR3 loop is CASSLETGGTEAFF. The CDR3 DNA follows: TGTGCCAGCAGCTTGGAAACAGGGGGTACTGAAGCTTTCTTT.

This clone was recorded once. The chain employs TRBV27 and TRBJ1-2, with 7 positions matching TRBD1. Germline assignment: CDR1 MNHEY and CDR2 SMNVEV (reference sequence). The CDR3 sequence is 13 residues long. The junction had 8 bases not matched to a gene; V was cut back by 5 bases and J by 8 bases. As DNA, the CDR3 is TGTGCCAGCAGTCCTCTTACAGGGGCCGGCTACACCTTC. It specifies CASSPLTGAGYTF.

This chain joins TRBV9 and TRBJ2-3; D is ambiguous. The V gene lost 0 bases and the J gene lost 2 bases, with 7 bases spanning the gap. CDR1 and CDR2 from the germline V gene are SGDLS and YYNGEE. This CDR3 has 14 residues. CDR3 DNA: TGTGCCAGCAGCGTAGACAGTAACACAGATACGCAGTATTTT. This codes for CASSVDSNTDTQYF.